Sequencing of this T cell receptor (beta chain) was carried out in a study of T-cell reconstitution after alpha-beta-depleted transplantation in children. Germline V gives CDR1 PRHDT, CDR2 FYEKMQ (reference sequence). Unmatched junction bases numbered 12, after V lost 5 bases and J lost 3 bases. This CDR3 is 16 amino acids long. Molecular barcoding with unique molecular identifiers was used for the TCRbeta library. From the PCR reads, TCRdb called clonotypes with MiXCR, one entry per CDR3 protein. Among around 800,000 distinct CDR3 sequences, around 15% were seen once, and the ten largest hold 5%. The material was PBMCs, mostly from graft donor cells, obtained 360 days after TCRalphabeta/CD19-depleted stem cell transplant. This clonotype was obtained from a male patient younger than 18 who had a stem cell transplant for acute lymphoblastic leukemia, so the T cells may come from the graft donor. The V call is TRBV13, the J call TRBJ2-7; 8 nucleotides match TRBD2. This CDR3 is CASSPGGLAGHYEQYF. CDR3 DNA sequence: TGTGCCAGCAGCCCGGGTGGGCTAGCGGGCCACTACGAGCAGTACTTC.